These T cell receptor beta chains were read from a single sample in a study of blood T cell repertoires in COVID-19. Sequencing used immunoSEQ multiplex PCR; TCRdb keeps in-frame clones, though not all of them. The table records under 350,000 clones, roughly 91% of them present only once. The source material was PBMCs or T cells enriched from blood (not recorded which). Source of these receptors: a woman between 55 and 75 years old who had recovered from COVID-19. Each CDR3 is given with its conserved first and last residue. Fields, in order: V gene, clone size, J gene, D gene, CDR3 protein, CDR3 DNA. A D gene is named only where the DNA matches it firmly. The size field is filled for only some rows; it gives once, few, many or a size class.

V gene: TRBV30
clone size: NA
J gene: TRBJ1-6
D gene: TRBD1
CDR3 protein: CAWGGLTGGDSPLHF
CDR3 DNA: TGTGCCTGGGGGGGACTAACAGGGGGCGATTCACCCCTCCACTTT

V gene: TRBV28
clone size: NA
J gene: TRBJ1-1
D gene: NA
CDR3 protein: CASTTPGGAPGAEAFF
CDR3 DNA: TGTGCCAGCACCACCCCTGGGGGGGCACCCGGGGCTGAAGCTTTCTTT

V gene: TRBV12-3/TRBV12-4
clone size: NA
J gene: TRBJ2-2
D gene: TRBD1
CDR3 protein: CANRQGGAGELFF
CDR3 DNA: TGTGCCAATAGACAGGGTGGGGCCGGGGAGCTGTTTTTT

V gene: TRBV3-1/TRBV3-2
clone size: NA
J gene: TRBJ2-2
D gene: NA
CDR3 protein: CASGGRDTGELFF
CDR3 DNA: TGTGCCAGCGGTGGCAGGGACACCGGGGAGCTGTTTTTT

V gene: TRBV28
clone size: few
J gene: TRBJ2-7
D gene: NA
CDR3 protein: CASSPADHSTRVGQYF
CDR3 DNA: TGTGCCAGCAGTCCAGCTGACCACTCTACTAGGGTAGGGCAGTACTTC

V gene: TRBV30
clone size: NA
J gene: TRBJ1-2
D gene: NA
CDR3 protein: CAWTSRDNYGYTF
CDR3 DNA: TGTGCCTGGACAAGCAGGGATAACTATGGCTACACCTTC

V gene: TRBV2
clone size: NA
J gene: TRBJ2-7
D gene: TRBD1
CDR3 protein: CASSKGQGAYEQYF
CDR3 DNA: TGTGCCAGCAGTAAGGGACAGGGGGCCTACGAGCAGTACTTC

V gene: TRBV25-1
clone size: NA
J gene: TRBJ1-3
D gene: NA
CDR3 protein: CASGDSRSGNTIYF
CDR3 DNA: TGTGCCAGCGGTGACAGTCGCTCTGGAAACACCATATATTTT

V gene: TRBV5-1
clone size: NA
J gene: TRBJ2-3
D gene: NA
CDR3 protein: CASSLNQDTQYF
CDR3 DNA: TGCGCCAGCAGCTTGAATCAGGATACGCAGTATTTT

V gene: TRBV28
clone size: NA
J gene: TRBJ1-5
D gene: TRBD1
CDR3 protein: CASGQGYQPQHF
CDR3 DNA: TGTGCCAGCGGACAGGGCTATCAGCCCCAGCATTTT

V gene: TRBV24-1
clone size: NA
J gene: TRBJ2-4
D gene: NA
CDR3 protein: CATSDFEGGEKYF
CDR3 DNA: TGTGCCACCAGTGATTTTGAGGGGGGGGAGAAGTACTTC

V gene: TRBV19
clone size: NA
J gene: TRBJ2-3
D gene: TRBD2
CDR3 protein: CASSSPSLADSTDTQYF
CDR3 DNA: TGTGCCAGTAGCTCCCCCTCTCTAGCGGATAGCACAGATACGCAGTATTTT

V gene: TRBV2
clone size: NA
J gene: TRBJ1-4
D gene: NA
CDR3 protein: CASRERANEKLFF
CDR3 DNA: TGTGCCTCCAGAGAGAGGGCTAATGAAAAACTGTTTTTT

V gene: TRBV7-2
clone size: NA
J gene: TRBJ2-3
D gene: TRBD2
CDR3 protein: CASSSGLAGGDTQYF
CDR3 DNA: TGTGCCAGCAGCTCGGGACTAGCGGGGGGAGATACGCAGTATTTT

V gene: TRBV11-3
clone size: NA
J gene: TRBJ2-5
D gene: TRBD1
CDR3 protein: CASRTGTGGQETQYF
CDR3 DNA: TGTGCCAGCAGGACCGGGACAGGCGGACAAGAGACCCAGTACTTC

V gene: TRBV11-2
clone size: NA
J gene: TRBJ2-7
D gene: TRBD2
CDR3 protein: CASSSGLAGVNEQYF
CDR3 DNA: TGTGCCAGCAGCTCAGGACTAGCGGGAGTAAACGAGCAGTACTTC

V gene: TRBV9
clone size: NA
J gene: TRBJ2-5
D gene: TRBD2
CDR3 protein: CASSTGLAVETQYF
CDR3 DNA: TGTGCCAGCAGCACCGGACTAGCGGTAGAGACCCAGTACTTC

V gene: TRBV2
clone size: NA
J gene: TRBJ1-4
D gene: NA
CDR3 protein: CASKQGSEKLFF
CDR3 DNA: TGTGCCAGTAAACAGGGAAGTGAAAAACTGTTTTTT

V gene: TRBV10-3
clone size: NA
J gene: TRBJ2-3
D gene: TRBD2
CDR3 protein: CAIRETSGSTDTQYF
CDR3 DNA: TGTGCCATCAGGGAGACTAGCGGAAGCACAGATACGCAGTATTTT

V gene: TRBV4-1
clone size: NA
J gene: TRBJ1-5
D gene: NA
CDR3 protein: CASSQESPAGARPQHF
CDR3 DNA: TGCGCCAGCAGCCAAGAATCCCCGGCAGGTGCAAGGCCCCAGCATTTT

V gene: TRBV19
clone size: NA
J gene: TRBJ1-5
D gene: NA
CDR3 protein: CASSGGQPQHF
CDR3 DNA: TGTGCCAGTAGTGGGGGGCAGCCCCAGCATTTT

V gene: TRBV28
clone size: NA
J gene: TRBJ2-1
D gene: TRBD2
CDR3 protein: CASKPGTSGYNEQFF
CDR3 DNA: TGTGCCAGCAAACCCGGGACTAGCGGCTACAATGAGCAGTTCTTC

V gene: TRBV30
clone size: NA
J gene: TRBJ1-4
D gene: NA
CDR3 protein: CAWSARQHNEKLFF
CDR3 DNA: TGTGCCTGGAGCGCCAGACAGCATAATGAAAAACTGTTTTTT

V gene: TRBV11-2
clone size: NA
J gene: TRBJ1-4
D gene: TRBD1
CDR3 protein: CASSSRPWTGARNFEKLFF
CDR3 DNA: TGTGCCAGCAGCTCCCGCCCCTGGACAGGGGCGCGAAACTTTGAAAAACTGTTTTTT

V gene: TRBV4-1
clone size: NA
J gene: TRBJ1-2
D gene: NA
CDR3 protein: CASSHPQGQYTF
CDR3 DNA: TGCGCCAGCAGCCACCCACAGGGTCAATACACCTTC

V gene: TRBV9
clone size: NA
J gene: TRBJ2-3
D gene: TRBD2
CDR3 protein: CASTGGLESPYSTDTQYF
CDR3 DNA: TGTGCCAGCACGGGGGGACTAGAGTCCCCTTATAGCACAGATACGCAGTATTTT

V gene: TRBV11-2
clone size: NA
J gene: TRBJ1-1
D gene: NA
CDR3 protein: CASSSQANTEAFF
CDR3 DNA: TGTGCCAGCAGCTCCCAGGCGAACACTGAAGCTTTCTTT

V gene: TRBV28
clone size: few
J gene: TRBJ2-3
D gene: NA
CDR3 protein: CASSLRLASQYF
CDR3 DNA: TGTGCCAGCAGTTTACGACTGGCGTCGCAGTATTTT

V gene: TRBV12-3/TRBV12-4
clone size: NA
J gene: TRBJ1-5
D gene: NA
CDR3 protein: CASSLYNQPQHF
CDR3 DNA: TGTGCCAGCAGTTTATACAATCAGCCCCAGCATTTT

V gene: TRBV9
clone size: NA
J gene: TRBJ2-2
D gene: TRBD2
CDR3 protein: CASSVSSGGRNTGELFF
CDR3 DNA: TGTGCCAGCAGCGTATCTAGCGGGGGGCGGAACACCGGGGAGCTGTTTTTT

V gene: TRBV6-6
clone size: NA
J gene: TRBJ1-4
D gene: NA
CDR3 protein: CASSYLGGGEKLFF
CDR3 DNA: TGTGCCAGCAGTTACCTCGGGGGAGGTGAAAAACTGTTTTTT

V gene: TRBV7-2
clone size: NA
J gene: TRBJ1-4
D gene: NA
CDR3 protein: CASSPRTQEKLFF
CDR3 DNA: TGTGCCAGCAGCCCCCGGACACAAGAAAAACTGTTTTTT

V gene: TRBV28
clone size: NA
J gene: TRBJ1-2
D gene: NA
CDR3 protein: CASIRGAARGYGYTF
CDR3 DNA: TGTGCCAGCATTCGGGGGGCTGCCCGTGGCTATGGCTACACCTTC

V gene: TRBV29-1
clone size: NA
J gene: TRBJ1-1
D gene: NA
CDR3 protein: CSVGLEAENTEAFF
CDR3 DNA: TGCAGCGTTGGTCTCGAGGCCGAGAACACTGAAGCTTTCTTT

V gene: TRBV23-1
clone size: NA
J gene: TRBJ1-6
D gene: NA
CDR3 protein: CASLLLQGRYNSPLHF
CDR3 DNA: TGCGCCAGCCTCTTACTACAGGGACGGTATAATTCACCCCTCCACTTT

V gene: TRBV4-1
clone size: once
J gene: TRBJ2-3
D gene: TRBD1
CDR3 protein: CASSQTGTGALDTQYF
CDR3 DNA: TGCGCCAGCAGCCAGACCGGGACAGGGGCTTTAGATACGCAGTATTTT

V gene: TRBV27
clone size: NA
J gene: TRBJ2-5
D gene: NA
CDR3 protein: CASSTWTGGQETQYF
CDR3 DNA: TGTGCCAGCAGTACATGGACCGGGGGGCAGGAGACCCAGTACTTC

V gene: TRBV11-3
clone size: NA
J gene: TRBJ2-2
D gene: TRBD1
CDR3 protein: CASSGQTGTGELFF
CDR3 DNA: TGTGCCAGCAGCGGACAGACAGGGACCGGGGAGCTGTTTTTT

V gene: TRBV21-1
clone size: NA
J gene: TRBJ2-7
D gene: NA
CDR3 protein: CASSNMTGFDYEQYF
CDR3 DNA: TGTGCCAGCAGCAACATGACAGGGTTCGACTACGAGCAGTACTTC

V gene: TRBV19
clone size: once
J gene: TRBJ1-4
D gene: NA
CDR3 protein: CASSIILGGPTNEKLFF
CDR3 DNA: TGTGCCAGTAGTATTATCTTGGGGGGACCCACTAATGAAAAACTGTTTTTT

V gene: TRBV9
clone size: NA
J gene: TRBJ2-2
D gene: NA
CDR3 protein: CASSVSVNTGELFF
CDR3 DNA: TGTGCCAGCAGCGTCAGTGTAAACACCGGGGAGCTGTTTTTT

V gene: TRBV11-3
clone size: NA
J gene: TRBJ2-2
D gene: NA
CDR3 protein: CASSLLSANTGELFF
CDR3 DNA: TGTGCCAGCAGCTTACTAAGCGCGAACACCGGGGAGCTGTTTTTT

V gene: TRBV5-1
clone size: NA
J gene: TRBJ2-5
D gene: TRBD2
CDR3 protein: CASTEIAGAQETQYF
CDR3 DNA: TGCGCCAGCACTGAAATAGCGGGAGCCCAAGAGACCCAGTACTTC

V gene: TRBV6-5
clone size: NA
J gene: TRBJ1-6
D gene: NA
CDR3 protein: CASSSQGSYNSPLHF
CDR3 DNA: TGTGCCAGCAGTTCGCAGGGCTCCTATAATTCACCCCTCCACTTT

V gene: TRBV28
clone size: NA
J gene: TRBJ1-1
D gene: NA
CDR3 protein: CASSLRWGGKNEAFF
CDR3 DNA: TGTGCCAGCAGTCTTCGATGGGGGGGAAAGAATGAAGCTTTCTTT

V gene: TRBV28
clone size: NA
J gene: TRBJ2-7
D gene: TRBD1
CDR3 protein: CASSFFQGASWEQYF
CDR3 DNA: TGTGCCAGCAGTTTTTTCCAGGGGGCATCGTGGGAGCAGTACTTC

V gene: TRBV9
clone size: NA
J gene: TRBJ2-3
D gene: NA
CDR3 protein: CASSKTRLDTQYF
CDR3 DNA: TGTGCCAGCAGCAAGACTAGATTAGATACGCAGTATTTT

V gene: TRBV7-8
clone size: NA
J gene: TRBJ1-5
D gene: TRBD1
CDR3 protein: CASSAPGTGSQPQHF
CDR3 DNA: TGTGCCAGCAGCGCGCCCGGGACAGGGTCTCAGCCCCAGCATTTT

V gene: TRBV5-6
clone size: NA
J gene: TRBJ1-3
D gene: NA
CDR3 protein: CASSLAPAGPGNTIYF
CDR3 DNA: TGTGCCAGCAGCTTGGCCCCGGCAGGGCCAGGAAACACCATATATTTT

V gene: TRBV6-6
clone size: few
J gene: TRBJ1-3
D gene: NA
CDR3 protein: CASSTGSAGNTIYF
CDR3 DNA: TGTGCCAGCAGTACCGGGTCCGCTGGAAACACCATATATTTT

V gene: TRBV24-1
clone size: NA
J gene: TRBJ2-4
D gene: NA
CDR3 protein: CATSEGPKNIQYF
CDR3 DNA: TGTGCCACCAGTGAGGGGCCCAAAAACATTCAGTACTTC

V gene: TRBV12-5
clone size: NA
J gene: TRBJ2-5
D gene: TRBD2
CDR3 protein: CASGLTSGGVLETQYF
CDR3 DNA: TGTGCTAGTGGTCTGACTAGCGGGGGGGTCTTGGAGACCCAGTACTTC

V gene: TRBV5-1
clone size: NA
J gene: TRBJ2-4
D gene: NA
CDR3 protein: CASSYGPLATPSDIQYF
CDR3 DNA: TGCGCCAGCAGCTATGGGCCACTAGCTACCCCTAGTGACATTCAGTACTTC

V gene: TRBV3-1/TRBV3-2
clone size: NA
J gene: TRBJ2-3
D gene: TRBD2
CDR3 protein: CASSQEGLAGFTDTQYF
CDR3 DNA: TGTGCCAGCAGCCAAGAGGGACTAGCGGGATTCACAGATACGCAGTATTTT

V gene: TRBV6-1
clone size: NA
J gene: TRBJ1-5
D gene: TRBD1
CDR3 protein: CASSEGAGGLPQHF
CDR3 DNA: TGTGCCAGCAGTGAAGGGGCAGGGGGGTTGCCCCAGCATTTT

V gene: TRBV7-7
clone size: NA
J gene: TRBJ2-7
D gene: TRBD1
CDR3 protein: CASSLDGTGSYEQYF
CDR3 DNA: TGTGCTAGCAGCTTAGATGGGACAGGTTCCTACGAGCAGTACTTC

V gene: TRBV30
clone size: NA
J gene: TRBJ2-1
D gene: TRBD1
CDR3 protein: CAWSVTGEERIF
CDR3 DNA: TGTGCCTGGAGTGTCACAGGGGAAGAGAGAATCTTC

V gene: TRBV2
clone size: NA
J gene: TRBJ1-3
D gene: NA
CDR3 protein: CASSSGHSGNTIYF
CDR3 DNA: TGTGCCAGCAGCAGTGGTCACTCTGGAAACACCATATATTTT

V gene: TRBV7-9
clone size: NA
J gene: TRBJ1-5
D gene: NA
CDR3 protein: CASSLAGAGNNQPQHF
CDR3 DNA: TGTGCCAGCAGCTTAGCGGGGGCAGGAAACAATCAGCCCCAGCATTTT

V gene: TRBV5-1
clone size: NA
J gene: TRBJ2-3
D gene: TRBD1
CDR3 protein: CASSETGGSTDTQYF
CDR3 DNA: TGCGCCAGCAGCGAGACAGGGGGGAGCACAGATACGCAGTATTTT